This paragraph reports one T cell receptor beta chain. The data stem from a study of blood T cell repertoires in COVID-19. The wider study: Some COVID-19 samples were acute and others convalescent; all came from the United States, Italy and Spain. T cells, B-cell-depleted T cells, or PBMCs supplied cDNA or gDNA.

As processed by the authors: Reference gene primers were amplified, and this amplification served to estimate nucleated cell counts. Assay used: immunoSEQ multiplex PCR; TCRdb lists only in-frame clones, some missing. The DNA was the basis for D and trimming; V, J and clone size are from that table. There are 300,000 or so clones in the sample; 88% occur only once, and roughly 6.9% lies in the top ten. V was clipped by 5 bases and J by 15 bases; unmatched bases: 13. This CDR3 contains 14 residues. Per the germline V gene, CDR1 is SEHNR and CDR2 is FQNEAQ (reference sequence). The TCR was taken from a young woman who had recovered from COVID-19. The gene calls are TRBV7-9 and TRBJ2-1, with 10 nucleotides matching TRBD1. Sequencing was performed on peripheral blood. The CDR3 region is CASSTGQGYGLMFF. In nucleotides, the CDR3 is TGTGCCAGCAGCACGGGACAGGGGTATGGGCTCATGTTCTTC.